Given below is one TCR beta chain in context. Its antigen is not yet known. Base qualities are not provided; no much larger clone lies one nucleotide away. The sample comes from a study of T cells in Graves' hyperthyroidism and ophthalmopathy (dated by TCRdb to the late 2010s). At the level of the whole study: Peripheral blood samples were taken at the time of initial diagnosis, prior to any treatment. TCR V-J signatures able to tell the groups apart were searched for in a discovery cohort of some 100 patients, of whom fewer than 45 had Graves' ophthalmopathy and about 55 had stable Graves' hyperthyroidism. Prospective prediction of ophthalmopathy was tested in an independent validation cohort of 18 hyperthyroidism patients and 17 patients who later progressed to ophthalmopathy. The 100 or so discovery patients were divided at random into training and test sets in a 7:3 ratio. Thyroid tissue and blood T-cell repertoires from six or seven Graves' hyperthyroidism patients were also compared in the study. After blood sampling, hyperthyroidism patients were treated with methimazole at a starting dose of 30 mg daily, and ophthalmopathy patients were treated with high-dose intravenous methylprednisolone. TCR Vbeta CDR3 sequencing of some 140 peripheral blood samples (around 45 ophthalmopathy, about 74 hyperthyroidism and some 17 progressor patients) is reported in the paper. Results and caveats for the whole study, not just this receptor: No statistical method was used to set the sample size in advance, and investigators knew the group allocation. Most expanded thyroid clonotypes (frequency above 0.001) were also found in blood, which suggests that blood repertoires may mirror thyroid immune responses. In cross-validation, a model built on a 13 V-J signature told ophthalmopathy apart from stable hyperthyroidism with approximately 91% sensitivity and roughly 83% specificity, and in testing the same model reached 80%/75%. During validation, the model predicted progression to ophthalmopathy a median of approximately 6.5 months ahead of onset, with more than 55% sensitivity and under 85% specificity.

A patient counted as having stable Graves' hyperthyroidism if no progression to ophthalmopathy occurred over 18 months of follow-up. Hyperthyroidism patients were aged 18 to 65 years and newly diagnosed, with disease duration of less than 2 months. Exclusion was applied to patients with uncontrolled infections, other autoimmune diseases, pregnancy or lactation. Diagnoses were established on the basis of clinical symptoms, serum thyroxine and TRAb, thyroid ultrasound, and orbital computed tomography. PBMCs were separated from approximately 9.9 ml of fresh peripheral blood using Ficoll-Paque density gradient centrifugation. Trizol reagent was used to extract total RNA, and RNA quality was then checked on an Agilent 2100 Bioanalyzer. TCR beta CDR3 regions were amplified from RNA transcripts. The TCR CDR3 was subjected to a first round of RT-PCR using the HTBI primer set and the Qiagen OneStep RT-PCR kit. Libraries were constructed in a second round of multiplex PCR, after which size selection and purification were performed. Sequencing of the libraries was done on an Illumina HiSeq2000 using paired-end 100 bp reads. Under the source paper's analysis protocol: SOAPnuke was used to process the raw data, throwing out any read that contained adapters or uncalled bases, had a mean Phred below 15, or lacked an exact constant-primer or identifier match. High-quality paired reads were merged using COPE v1.2.5, and each unique nucleotide sequence was defined as a clonotype. MiTCR v1.1 was used to align the clonotypes against IMGT TRBV, TRBD and TRBJ reference segments. Only V-J combinations with frequency above 0.0001, covering about 99% of repertoires, were analysed. The TCS score was defined as the ratio of F50 (clonal expansion) to E x V (chaos), calculated using BLOSUM62-based TCRdist between CDR3 peptides within each V-J. Welch's t-statistics and random forest reduced some 510 V-J features to under 15, which were used in a naive Bayes classifier (R e1071). Through fastp at Q25 and MiXCR, TCRdb rebuilt clones from the public reads, retaining in-frame beta chains. Merged by CDR3 protein, the rows form single entries marked with the most common genes and DNA. None of the V and J calls come from the authors' own analysis; TCRdb made them. This sample lists hundreds of thousands of distinct CDR3 sequences; around 14% were detected once. The top ten clonotypes cover under 30% of the sample.

Counted from cysteine to phenylalanine, this CDR3 has 13 amino acids. The only DNA kept is the CDR3, 39 bases in frame from the first base. The germline V gene specifies MRHNA as CDR1 and SNTAGT as CDR2. The V and J ends are trimmed by 5 bases and 6 bases, leaving 12 bases between them. Sequenced input: blood. The rearranged segments are TRBV6-4 and TRBJ2-3; TRBD2 is a possible D gene, resting on 5 matching bases. The source of this sequence is a woman aged 25 to 39 with Graves' hyperthyroidism. The DNA reads TGTGCCAGCAGTCAAGGAGGAGGCGATACGCAGTATTTT. Protein translation: CASSQGGGDTQYF.